The 3 T cell receptor beta chains given below trace back to one sample, sequenced in a study of vaccination effects on CD4 cells after COVID-19 (dated by TCRdb to between 2021 and 2023). These receptors' antigens are unknown. After 10 to 11 days of culture, CD4+ T cells were isolated with the EasySep CD4+ T cell isolation kit. Participants received two doses of either the BNT162b2 or the mRNA-1273 mRNA SARS-CoV-2 vaccine. The library was built by means of the immunoSEQ multiplex PCR assay. The clones in this table, taken by TCRdb from immuneACCESS, are in-frame only. Not every clone is retained; where verified, under half of the shortfall comes from an unresolved V gene, and the cause of the rest is unknown. Within this sample are 40,000 to 50,000 clones, with 72% of them counted one time only. The top ten clonotypes cover less than 10% of the sample. The material was CD4+ T cells from PBMCs cultured without peptide, obtained after COVID-19 vaccination. These receptors came from a human donor who received a COVID-19 vaccine.

V gene TRBV5-1 combines with J gene TRBJ2-7, with 11 bases lining up with TRBD2. The J segment lost 2 bases and the V segment lost 6 bases, leaving 1 base of the junction unmatched. There are 13 residues in the CDR3. Germline CDR1 reads SGHRS; CDR2 reads YFSETQ. The CDR3 spells CASKTSGAYEQYF. CDR3 bases: TGCGCCAGCAAGACTAGCGGGGCCTACGAGCAGTACTTC.

This clone has a handful of counts. V and J are TRBV7-7 and TRBJ2-3; 8 bases agree with TRBD2. Germline V gene sequence: CDR1 SSHAT, CDR2 FNYEAQ (reference sequence). The trim removed 1 base at V and 2 bases at J, leaving 5 bases unmatched. The length of the CDR3 is 16 residues. The CDR3 DNA sequence: TGTGCCAGCAGCTTAGGGCGGGGGGCCCTCACAGATACGCAGTATTTT. It yields the protein CASSLGRGALTDTQYF.

This clone was counted a single time. Here the CDR3 DNA reads TGTGCCAGCAGTTACTCGCTAACTTCATATGGCTACACCTTC. It yields the protein CASSYSLTSYGYTF. The chain links TRBV6-5 to TRBJ1-2; D remains unclear. This CDR3 is built from 14 residues. Germline V CDR1 and CDR2: MNHEY, SVGAGI. Trimming stripped 0 bases from V and 5 bases from J, with 10 bases between.